This T cell receptor beta chain was captured in a study of T cell changes during pregnancy in multiple sclerosis. Generated by immunoSEQ multiplex PCR, the TCRdb table keeps only in-frame clones and is missing some. The sample includes approximately 70,000 clones, 92% of them seen just once. The specimen comprised peripheral blood, sampled in the second trimester of pregnancy. This receptor was identified in a female donor in good health, enrolled as a control in a pregnancy study.

The CDR3 here is CASSYTGYEQYF. The CDR3 coding sequence is TGTGCCAGCAGTTACACAGGTTACGAGCAGTACTTC. The rearrangement links TRBV7-2 to TRBJ2-7; tentative D call: TRBD1 (5 bases). Trimming cost V 6 bases and J 4 bases, with 10 bases left between them. This CDR3 is built from 12 residues. CDR1 and CDR2 (germline): SGHTA, FQGNSA.